This TCR beta chain was captured by sequencing in a study of blood T cells in healthy people across ages. Germline assignment: CDR1 SGHAT and CDR2 FQNNGV. V was pared by 4 bases and J by 2 bases, with 17 bases between. The CDR3 is 16 residues long. Using a J-beta primer mix together with a sample-barcoded 5' primer, a second PCR was run for about 7 to 12 cycles. TCRdb itself ran the 5' RACE reads through MiXCR, one entry per CDR3 protein. The sample has 500,000 to 550,000 distinct CDR3 sequences, approximately 25% seen once. These sequences were also reported in another study, on T cells of mothers and their children.

The chain uses TRBV11-2 and TRBJ1-1; D is possibly TRBD1 (6 bases). The source of this sequence is a boy aged 10-17 years in good health. Sequenced input: blood. CDR3 loop: CASSSLRGDPNTEAFF. The DNA of the CDR3 is TGTGCCAGCAGCTCCTTAAGGGGGGATCCCAACACTGAAGCTTTCTTT. Filled out from reference TRBV11-2 and TRBJ1-1, the complete variable domain reads EAGVAQSPRYKIIEKRQSVAFWCNPISGHATLYWYQQILGQGPKLLIQFQNNGVVDDSQLPKDRFSAERLKGVDSTLKIQPAKLEDSAVYLCASSSLRGDPNTEAFFGQGTRLTVV.